The clone carrying this TCR beta chain occurred a few times. Its antigen is still unknown. TCRdb reanalysed the RT-PCR reads using MiXCR and keeps one entry per CDR3 protein. The data contain approximately 310,000 distinct CDR3 sequences, just over 20% of them singletons. Germline loops: CDR1 SGHVS, CDR2 FQNEAQ. The CDR3 length is 16 residues. Trimming cost V 4 bases and J 0 bases; bases outside gene matches: 3. This entry comes from a study of response to subunit inactivated influenza vaccine. Study results and caveats: Each seasonal influenza vaccination recruits few new T cells, the authors suggested.

The chain couples TRBV7-8 to TRBJ2-1, with 10 bases that match TRBD2. This material consisted of PBMCs from blood, taken 21 months after vaccination. This clonotype was obtained from a man between 50 and 75 years old who received an inactivated influenza vaccine. CDR3 amino acids: CASSSSGRGSYNEQFF. CDR3 DNA sequence: TGTGCCAGCAGCTCTAGCGGGAGAGGCTCCTACAATGAGCAGTTCTTC.